These 7 T cell receptor beta chains were all obtained from the same sample, sequenced in a study of blood T cell repertoires in COVID-19. Sequencing used immunoSEQ multiplex PCR; TCRdb keeps in-frame clones, though not all of them. The table records 100,000 to 150,000 clones, about 86% of them present only once. Sequenced sample: peripheral blood. Every receptor here comes from a woman in her forties or fifties with acute or convalescent COVID-19.

The chain uses TRBV3-1 (or the pseudogene TRBV3-2) and TRBJ2-3; 7 nucleotides align to TRBD2. The CDR3 extends over 18 amino acids. J gave up 1 base and V 2 bases, and 12 bases lay outside the gene matches. Germline CDR1 reads LGHDT; CDR2 reads YNNKEL (reference sequence). CDR3 sequence (DNA): TGTGCCAGCAGCCAATGGGGAGGGGCGGGAGAGGGCACAGATACGCAGTATTTT. Amino acid sequence: CASSQWGGAGEGTDTQYF.

This clone came up a few times. The CDR3 bases are TGTGCCAGCTCACCAATGCAGAAGGAGACCCAGTACTTC. This translates into CASSPMQKETQYF. The J gene is TRBJ2-5, the V gene TRBV18; D is unresolved. The V gene lost 2 bases and the J gene lost 5 bases, with 9 bases spanning the gap. Germline values: CDR1 KGHSH, CDR2 LQKENI. The CDR3 runs to 13 residues.

This chain connects TRBV4-1 to TRBJ1-1; tentative D call: TRBD1 (6 bases). The CDR3 is made up of 14 amino acids. The germline CDR1 and CDR2 sequences are MGHRA and YSYEKL. Trimming removed 0 bases at V and 11 bases at J, with 16 bases between. The CDR3 is CASSQDPAGAGAFF. Here the CDR3 DNA reads TGCGCCAGCAGCCAAGATCCCGCGGGGGCGGGGGCTTTCTTT.

The chain carries TRBV4-1 and TRBJ1-5; 9 bases fit TRBD1. V dropped 0 bases and J dropped 4; count of bases not matched to a gene: 4. The CDR3 extends over 16 amino acids. Germline V lookup: CDR1 MGHRA, CDR2 YSYEKL. CDR3 amino acids: CASSQEPGQGNQPQHF. Here the CDR3 DNA reads TGCGCCAGCAGCCAAGAACCCGGACAGGGGAATCAGCCCCAGCATTTT.

This rearrangement joins TRBV28 to TRBJ2-7; 9 nucleotides align to TRBD1. V shed 6 bases, J shed 3 bases, and the junction held 6 bases outside the gene matches. CDR1 is MDHEN, CDR2 SYDVKM, per germline. The CDR3 length is 14 residues. The CDR3 DNA follows: TGTGCCAGCAGGACGGGACAGGGTTACTACGAGCAGTACTTC. This sequence encodes CASRTGQGYYEQYF.

This sequence joins TRBV27 and TRBJ1-5; 9 bases map to TRBD1. The V and J ends lost 5 bases and 3 bases, in that order; junction bases with no gene match: 11. The CDR3 length is 17 residues. Germline V gives CDR1 MNHEY, CDR2 SMNVEV (reference sequence). The CDR3 DNA is TGTGCCAGCAGTCGGGGACTGACAGGGGGGCCCAATCAGCCCCAGCATTTT. This gives the protein CASSRGLTGGPNQPQHF.

The rearrangement uses TRBV4-1 and TRBJ2-2; TRBD1 aligns across 7 bases. V lost 3 bases, J lost 2 bases, and 6 bases stayed unmatched. This CDR3 is 16 amino acids long. Looked up from germline, CDR1 is MGHRA and CDR2 is YSYEKL. The CDR3 bases are TGCGCCAGCAGCCAGCGACAGGGCCTTAACACCGGGGAGCTGTTTTTT. This sequence encodes CASSQRQGLNTGELFF.